This T cell receptor beta chain derives from a study of Ad26.COV2.S vaccination and SARS-CoV-2 variants. Study as a whole: Donor had been placed in the Ad26.COV2.S arm of the COV1001 trial. Intramuscular Ad26.COV2.S at 5x10^10 or 1x10^11 viral particles. Findings and caveats of the study: Vaccinees displayed broader spike-specific TCR repertoires than placebo recipients. Breadth measured for non-spike TCRs was similar across vaccine and placebo recipients.

As to this clone: Its antigen is as yet unknown.

Produced via immunoSEQ multiplex PCR; TCRdb's table is partial and in-frame only. The sample comprises about 350,000 clones, 70% to 90% of which are singletons, and roughly a tenth rests with the top ten. Specified treatment: roughly 18 received Ad26.COV2.S at low or high dose, single or two shots; roughly five received placebo; per-sample allocation not given. The investigators took samples on day 63 after the first vaccine or placebo injection. This CDR3 region has 16 residues. Per the germline V gene, CDR1 is SEHNR and CDR2 is FQNEAQ (reference sequence). V dropped 0 bases and J dropped 2 bases, with 13 bases sitting between them.

The receptor was derived from a person between 18 and 65 years old who received the Ad26.COV2.S COVID-19 vaccine or a placebo. The chain combines TRBV7-9 with TRBJ1-1; D perhaps matches TRBD1 (5 bases). The sequencing here drew on peripheral blood, taken in a trial of Ad26.COV2.S vaccine versus placebo. Here the CDR3 reads CASSLAGYGANTEAFF. The CDR3, as DNA: TGTGCCAGCAGCTTAGCGGGGTACGGGGCCAACACTGAAGCTTTCTTT. Full variable domain (rest looked up from reference TRBV7-9 and TRBJ1-1): DTGVSQNPRHKITKRGQNVTFRCDPISEHNRLYWYRQTLGQGPEFLTYFQNEAQLEKSRLLSDRFSAERPKGSFSTLEIQRTEQGDSAMYLCASSLAGYGANTEAFFGQGTRLTVV.